This T cell receptor (beta chain) was documented in a study of human T cells and chemical hapten exposure. This clonotype was counted a few times. Its antigen is undetermined. Time point given: pre-sensitization, week 0. Documented treatment: therapeutic diphenylcyclopropenone sensitization with weekly scalp DPC. Alopecia patients, 18 to 70 years old and DPC-suitable, served as donors. Blood, whole and unfractionated, served as the source for total RNA extraction. TCRdb called the RACE reads again in MiXCR, with one record for every CDR3 protein. In the table there are some 330,000 distinct CDR3 sequences, approximately 5% of which are singletons. The germline V gene has CDR1 SGHNT and CDR2 YYREEE (reference sequence). Trimming removed 0 bases from V and 0 bases from J, with 10 bases in between. CDR3 length equals 16 residues. The study, taken as a whole, reports: Counts of expanded TCRs at PT1 were positively correlated with patch test score.

The source was whole blood, collected in connection with sensitization to the hapten diphenylcyclopropenone (DPC). The receptor's source is a woman between 18 and 30 years old with alopecia areata. Some clones in this sample may be carry-over from other donors' samples. The chain employs TRBV5-4 and TRBJ1-3; tentatively, D is TRBD1 (6 bases). CDR3 protein: CASSLDRAVSGNTIYF. CDR3 coding DNA: TGTGCCAGCAGCTTGGACAGGGCTGTCTCTGGAAACACCATATATTTT.